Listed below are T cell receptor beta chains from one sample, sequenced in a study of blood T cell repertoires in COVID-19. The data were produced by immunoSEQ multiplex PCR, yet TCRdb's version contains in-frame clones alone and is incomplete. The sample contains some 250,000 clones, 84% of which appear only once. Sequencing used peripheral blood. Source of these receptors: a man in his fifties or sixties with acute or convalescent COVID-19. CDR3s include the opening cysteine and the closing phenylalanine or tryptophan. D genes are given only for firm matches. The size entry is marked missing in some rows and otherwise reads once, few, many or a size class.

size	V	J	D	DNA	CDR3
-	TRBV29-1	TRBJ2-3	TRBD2	TGCAGCTCAAACTTGGGACTAGACCCAGATACGCAGTATTTT	CSSNLGLDPDTQYF
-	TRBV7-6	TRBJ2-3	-	TGTGCCAGCAGCCCATACGGGGGAACTAGCACAGATACGCAGTATTTT	CASSPYGGTSTDTQYF
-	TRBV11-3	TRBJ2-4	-	TGTGCCAGCAGCTTAGAGAGAAACAGGGCGAGGGCCAAAAACATTCAGTACTTC	CASSLERNRARAKNIQYF
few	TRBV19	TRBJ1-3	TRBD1	TGTGCCAGTAGTATCTTCATTCAGGGGGCTCCCGGAAACACCATATATTTT	CASSIFIQGAPGNTIYF
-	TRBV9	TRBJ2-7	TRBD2	TGTGCCAGCAGCGTATCTAGCGGGAGCTCCTACGAGCAGTACTTC	CASSVSSGSSYEQYF
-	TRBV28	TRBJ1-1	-	TGTGCCAGCAGCGCAACAGGGAGGGGGAACACTGAAGCTTTCTTT	CASSATGRGNTEAFF
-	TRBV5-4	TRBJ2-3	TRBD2	TGTGCCAGCAGCTTAGCGGGAGTTTCAGATACGCAGTATTTT	CASSLAGVSDTQYF
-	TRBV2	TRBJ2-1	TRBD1	TGTGCCAGCAGTCCCGACAGGGGGAGCTCCTACAATGAGCAGTTCTTC	CASSPDRGSSYNEQFF
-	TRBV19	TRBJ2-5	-	TGTGCCAGTAGTATTAGGGCAGGGCAAGAGACCCAGTACTTC	CASSIRAGQETQYF
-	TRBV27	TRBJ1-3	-	TGTGCCAGCAGTTTCCTCCCTCTAAGCTCTGGAAACACCATATATTTT	CASSFLPLSSGNTIYF
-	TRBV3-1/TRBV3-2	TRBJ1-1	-	TGTGCCAGCAGCCAATTTTTTACGGGAAGTACTGAAGCTTTCTTT	CASSQFFTGSTEAFF
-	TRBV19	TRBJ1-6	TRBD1	TGTGCCAGTAGTGGGACAGCCGGGTATAATTCACCCCTCCACTTT	CASSGTAGYNSPLHF
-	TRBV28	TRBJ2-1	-	TGTGCCAGCAGTACTAGGAATGAGCAGTTCTTC	CASSTRNEQFF
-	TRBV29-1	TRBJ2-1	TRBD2	TGCAGCGGTGGAGCTAGCGGGGCCAGTGAGTTCTTC	CSGGASGASEFF
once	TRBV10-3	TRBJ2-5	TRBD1	TGTGCCATCAGGGACAGGTGGGGGGAGACCCAGTACTTC	CAIRDRWGETQYF
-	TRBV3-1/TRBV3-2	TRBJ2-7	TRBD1	TGTGCCAGCAGCCAAGACCCACGGACAGGGGACCACTACGAGCAGTACTTC	CASSQDPRTGDHYEQYF
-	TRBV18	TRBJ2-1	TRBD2	TGTGCCAGCTCACTAACTAGCGGGGGTGAGCAGTTCTTC	CASSLTSGGEQFF
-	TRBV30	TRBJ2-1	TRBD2	TGTGCCCGGGGGAGGGACAATGAGCAGTTCTTC	CARGRDNEQFF
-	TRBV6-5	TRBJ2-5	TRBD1	TGTGCCAGCACCCCCGGACAGGGGGCTAGGGAGACCCAGTACTTC	CASTPGQGARETQYF
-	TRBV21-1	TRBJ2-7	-	TGTGCCAGCAGCAAATGGGGGGCAGGGGGTTTCACTTCCTACGAGCAGTACTTC	CASSKWGAGGFTSYEQYF